This is a list of T cell receptor beta chains from one sample in a study of blood T cell repertoires in COVID-19. This table comes from immunoSEQ multiplex PCR, and its TCRdb copy is limited to in-frame clones, with some not included. This sample carries tens of thousands of clones, almost 90% of them seen once, and the ten largest clones take around 1.5%. The material sequenced was peripheral blood. These receptor sequences come from a human donor with active COVID-19. The donor label of this sample is uncertain. Each CDR3 is given with its conserved first and last residue. D genes are given only for firm matches. Not all rows give a size; the values are once, few, many and, for expanded clones, a class.

d_gene: NA
v_gene: TRBV4-3
j_gene: TRBJ1-1
abundance: NA
CDR3nt: TGCGCCAGCAGCCAGAATTTTCAGGGCCTCAACACTGAAGCTTTCTTT
CDR3aa: CASSQNFQGLNTEAFF

d_gene: TRBD1
v_gene: TRBV7-6
j_gene: TRBJ2-7
abundance: NA
CDR3nt: TGTGCCAGCAGCTTAGCGGGGACAGGGGTGCACTTC
CDR3aa: CASSLAGTGVHF

d_gene: NA
v_gene: TRBV20-1
j_gene: TRBJ1-2
abundance: NA
CDR3nt: TGCAGTGCCTCCGGGGTGGGCTACACCTTC
CDR3aa: CSASGVGYTF

d_gene: TRBD2
v_gene: TRBV7-2
j_gene: TRBJ2-1
abundance: NA
CDR3nt: TGTGCCAGCAGCTCGTTCGAGACTAGCGGGGACAATGAGCAGTTCTTC
CDR3aa: CASSSFETSGDNEQFF

d_gene: NA
v_gene: TRBV7-2
j_gene: TRBJ1-2
abundance: once
CDR3nt: TGTGCCAGCAGGTTACAGGGAGGAGCTAACTATGGCTACACCTTC
CDR3aa: CASRLQGGANYGYTF

d_gene: TRBD2
v_gene: TRBV28
j_gene: TRBJ2-4
abundance: NA
CDR3nt: TGTGCCAGCAGTTTTGAGACTAGCGGGGGCAAAAACATTCAGTACTTC
CDR3aa: CASSFETSGGKNIQYF

d_gene: NA
v_gene: TRBV28
j_gene: TRBJ1-2
abundance: NA
CDR3nt: TGTGCCAGCAGTTCCTCATCCTCCTATTATGGCTACACCTTC
CDR3aa: CASSSSSSYYGYTF

d_gene: TRBD1
v_gene: TRBV16
j_gene: TRBJ1-5
abundance: NA
CDR3nt: TGTGCCAGCAGCCGGGGACAGGCTCCGAATCAGCCCCAGCATTTT
CDR3aa: CASSRGQAPNQPQHF

d_gene: NA
v_gene: TRBV7-9
j_gene: TRBJ2-2
abundance: once
CDR3nt: TGTGCCAGCAGCTTATCTCTAAACACCGGGGAGCTGTTTTTT
CDR3aa: CASSLSLNTGELFF

d_gene: NA
v_gene: TRBV19
j_gene: TRBJ1-5
abundance: few
CDR3nt: TGTGCCAGTAGTATTTCGGGAGGGAATCAGCCCCAGCATTTT
CDR3aa: CASSISGGNQPQHF

d_gene: NA
v_gene: TRBV5-4
j_gene: TRBJ2-3
abundance: NA
CDR3nt: TGTGCCAGCAGCTTAAGACTAGATACGCAGTATTTT
CDR3aa: CASSLRLDTQYF

d_gene: TRBD1
v_gene: TRBV14
j_gene: TRBJ2-7
abundance: NA
CDR3nt: TGTGCCAGCAGCCAAGAAGACAGGGGGCCCCACGAGCAGTACTTC
CDR3aa: CASSQEDRGPHEQYF

d_gene: TRBD2
v_gene: TRBV7-6
j_gene: TRBJ2-1
abundance: NA
CDR3nt: TGTGCCAGCAGCGCCACCGGGACTAGGGGCTCCAATGAGCAGTTCTTC
CDR3aa: CASSATGTRGSNEQFF

d_gene: NA
v_gene: TRBV14
j_gene: TRBJ2-7
abundance: few
CDR3nt: TGTGCCAGCAGCCTCACAGGGAGCTCCTACGAGCAGTACTTC
CDR3aa: CASSLTGSSYEQYF

d_gene: TRBD1
v_gene: TRBV19
j_gene: TRBJ2-6
abundance: many
CDR3nt: TGTGCCAGTGGACAGGGATCCTCTGGGGCCAACGTCCTGACTTTC
CDR3aa: CASGQGSSGANVLTF

d_gene: TRBD1
v_gene: TRBV5-1
j_gene: TRBJ1-1
abundance: NA
CDR3nt: TGCGCCAGCAGCTTGGGGACAGGTTCGATGGGGAACACTGAAGCTTTCTTT
CDR3aa: CASSLGTGSMGNTEAFF

d_gene: TRBD2
v_gene: TRBV6-6
j_gene: TRBJ2-3
abundance: NA
CDR3nt: TGTGCCAGCAGTCTAGCGGGCACTAGCACAGATACGCAGTATTTT
CDR3aa: CASSLAGTSTDTQYF

d_gene: NA
v_gene: TRBV2
j_gene: TRBJ1-1
abundance: NA
CDR3nt: TGTGCCAGCGCCGGGACACCGGTCGTCACTGAAGCTTTCTTT
CDR3aa: CASAGTPVVTEAFF

d_gene: NA
v_gene: TRBV5-6
j_gene: TRBJ2-7
abundance: NA
CDR3nt: TGTGCCAGCAGCTTGATCGGGGGGCTGAGCTCCTACGAGCAGTACTTC
CDR3aa: CASSLIGGLSSYEQYF

d_gene: NA
v_gene: TRBV11-2
j_gene: TRBJ2-1
abundance: NA
CDR3nt: TGTGCCAGCGGCCCGCCGCAGTTCTTC
CDR3aa: CASGPPQFF

d_gene: NA
v_gene: TRBV6-2/TRBV6-3
j_gene: TRBJ2-3
abundance: NA
CDR3nt: TGTGCCAGCAGTTACCGTCTCCCGGGGTCAGATACGCAGTATTTT
CDR3aa: CASSYRLPGSDTQYF

d_gene: NA
v_gene: TRBV12-3/TRBV12-4
j_gene: TRBJ1-1
abundance: NA
CDR3nt: TGTGCCAGCAGTTTAGGACAGAACACTGAAGCTTTCTTT
CDR3aa: CASSLGQNTEAFF

d_gene: NA
v_gene: TRBV4-1
j_gene: TRBJ2-3
abundance: NA
CDR3nt: TGCGCCAGCAGCCAAGAAGGGAGCGTGGCTGAGGGCTTTACAGATACGCAGTATTTT
CDR3aa: CASSQEGSVAEGFTDTQYF

d_gene: NA
v_gene: TRBV7-2
j_gene: TRBJ2-3
abundance: NA
CDR3nt: TGTGCCAGCAGCTTGCGGGGAGGAGATACGCAGTATTTT
CDR3aa: CASSLRGGDTQYF

d_gene: TRBD1
v_gene: TRBV19
j_gene: TRBJ1-3
abundance: NA
CDR3nt: TGTGCCAGTAAGGGACAGTACTCTGGAAACACCATATATTTT
CDR3aa: CASKGQYSGNTIYF

d_gene: TRBD2
v_gene: TRBV5-1
j_gene: TRBJ2-5
abundance: NA
CDR3nt: TGCGCCAGCAGCTCAGTCACTAGCGGGGGATCGGAGACCCAGTACTTC
CDR3aa: CASSSVTSGGSETQYF

d_gene: TRBD1
v_gene: TRBV3-1/TRBV3-2
j_gene: TRBJ1-3
abundance: NA
CDR3nt: TGTGCCAGCAGCCTGGACAGGAGCTCTGGAAACACCATATATTTT
CDR3aa: CASSLDRSSGNTIYF

d_gene: NA
v_gene: TRBV12-3/TRBV12-4
j_gene: TRBJ1-1
abundance: NA
CDR3nt: TGTGCCAGCAGTTCGCAGGGCTTTGAAGCTTTCTTT
CDR3aa: CASSSQGFEAFF

d_gene: NA
v_gene: TRBV6-6
j_gene: TRBJ2-1
abundance: NA
CDR3nt: TGTGCCAGCAGACCAGGGGAGTACAATGAGCAGTTCTTC
CDR3aa: CASRPGEYNEQFF

d_gene: NA
v_gene: TRBV6-1
j_gene: TRBJ2-1
abundance: NA
CDR3nt: TGTGCCAGCAGTGAAAGATCAGGGGTCCCGGGCTACAATGAGCAGTTCTTC
CDR3aa: CASSERSGVPGYNEQFF

d_gene: NA
v_gene: TRBV6-5
j_gene: TRBJ2-7
abundance: NA
CDR3nt: TGTGCCAGCACCCTGGACAGAGGGTCCTACGAGCAGTACTTC
CDR3aa: CASTLDRGSYEQYF

d_gene: TRBD1
v_gene: TRBV2
j_gene: TRBJ1-2
abundance: once
CDR3nt: TGTGCCAGCAGGCCGACCGGACAGGGGGGGTATGGCTACACCTTC
CDR3aa: CASRPTGQGGYGYTF

d_gene: NA
v_gene: TRBV5-6
j_gene: TRBJ2-3
abundance: NA
CDR3nt: TGTGCCAGCAGCTACCTTAAACGACAGGAGAGCACAGATACGCAGTATTTT
CDR3aa: CASSYLKRQESTDTQYF

d_gene: NA
v_gene: TRBV18
j_gene: TRBJ2-5
abundance: NA
CDR3nt: TGTGCCAGCTCCTTACAGGCGGGGCAAGAGACCCAGTACTTC
CDR3aa: CASSLQAGQETQYF

d_gene: NA
v_gene: TRBV20-1
j_gene: TRBJ1-5
abundance: few
CDR3nt: TGCAGTGCTAGTACGGGGTGGGGCAATCAGCCCCAGCATTTT
CDR3aa: CSASTGWGNQPQHF